Below, 11 T cell receptor beta chains from the same sample are listed, as sequenced in a study of blood T cell repertoires in COVID-19 (dated by TCRdb to about 2020). The receptor library was made with the immunoSEQ multiplex PCR assay. TCRdb mirrors the immuneACCESS table, restricted to in-frame sequences. Some clones are absent from its copies; in checked studies, under half trace to an unresolved V gene, and the reason for the others is unknown. The sample data list roughly 180,000 clones, and approximately 78% of these were observed just once. The ten largest account for roughly 10% of the sample. Material: peripheral blood. The receptor set was obtained from a woman older than 75 with COVID-19, enrolled during active disease.

This sequence joins TRBV24-1 and TRBJ1-2; D is possibly TRBD1 (5 bases). The CDR3 loop spans 14 amino acids. The germline gives CDR1 KGHDR, CDR2 SFDVKD. V shed 4 bases and J shed 8 bases, with 16 bases lying between them. DNA for the CDR3: TGTGCCACCAGTGAACCGGACACTCTAGGGGGCTACACCTTC. As protein: CATSEPDTLGGYTF.

J is TRBJ2-7 and V is TRBV5-1; 10 bases are a match to TRBD2. V trimming: 0 bases; J trimming: 2 bases; junction bases outside the gene matches: 5. This CDR3 region has 16 residues. Germline V gene data show CDR1 as SGHRS and CDR2 as YFSETQ. The CDR3 DNA follows: TGCGCCAGCAGCTTGGACGGGACTAGCGTCACCTACGAGCAGTACTTC. This translates into CASSLDGTSVTYEQYF.

V usage is TRBV7-3 and J usage is TRBJ2-7; tentatively, D is TRBD1 (5 bases). The CDR3 length is 15 residues. The V end was cut by 2 bases, the J end by 1 base, with 12 bases between. In germline, CDR1 is SGHTA, CDR2 FQGTGA. CDR3 protein: CASSLGHLGSYEQYF. CDR3 nucleotide sequence: TGTGCCAGCAGCTTAGGACACCTAGGTTCCTACGAGCAGTACTTC.

The gene calls are TRBV5-5 and TRBJ1-6; D is unclear. This CDR3 contains 11 residues. In germline, CDR1 is SGHKS, CDR2 YYEKEE (reference sequence). The ends were cut back, 4 bases at V and 10 bases at J, with 6 bases in the middle. This chain's CDR3 is CASSQFSPLHF. The CDR3 bases are TGTGCCAGCAGCCAATTCTCACCCCTCCACTTT.

In this sample, this clone turned up a few times. The same CDR3 can be traced to other DNA sequences in this sample. The rearrangement links TRBV5-4 to TRBJ2-3, with 10 bases lining up with TRBD2. This CDR3 is 15 amino acids long. Trimming at V came to 4 bases and at J to 3 bases, leaving 5 bases not matched to a gene. Germline V gene lookup returns CDR1 SGHNT and CDR2 YYREEE (reference sequence). Here the CDR3 reads CASSPRTSGTDTQYF. CDR3 nucleotides: TGTGCCAGCAGCCCTCGGACTAGCGGTACAGATACGCAGTATTTT.

In its sample, this clone was seen a few times. The J gene is TRBJ2-7, the V gene TRBV9, with 8 positions matching TRBD2. Trimming removed 3 bases from V and 2 bases from J; junction bases left unmatched: 1. Germline CDR1 reads SGDLS; CDR2 reads YYNGEE. This CDR3 is built from 13 residues. Here the CDR3 DNA reads TGTGCCAGCAGCGGGGGACTAGCCTACGAGCAGTACTTC. Its protein product is CASSGGLAYEQYF.

V and J are TRBV7-2 and TRBJ1-2; D call uncertain. Germline V gives CDR1 SGHTA, CDR2 FQGNSA. Trimming cost V 7 bases and J 6 bases, with 15 bases left between them. CDR3 length: 13 amino acids. The CDR3 reads CASTDVEVNGYTF. The CDR3 coding sequence is TGTGCCAGCACCGATGTTGAGGTGAATGGCTACACCTTC.

The chain has TRBV11-2 and TRBJ2-1; the D is unclear. CDR3 length equals 12 residues. From germline, CDR1 is SGHAT and CDR2 FQNNGV. V lost 1 base and J lost 7, with 5 bases in between. The CDR3: CASSLVPNEQFF. Here the CDR3 DNA reads TGTGCCAGCAGCTTAGTCCCTAATGAGCAGTTCTTC. Filled out from reference TRBV11-2 and TRBJ2-1, the complete variable domain reads EAGVAQSPRYKIIEKRQSVAFWCNPISGHATLYWYQQILGQGPKLLIQFQNNGVVDDSQLPKDRFSAERLKGVDSTLKIQPAKLEDSAVYLCASSLVPNEQFFGPGTRLTVL.

The rearrangement joins TRBV7-9 to TRBJ2-3; the match to TRBD2 covers 12 bases. V dropped 6 bases and J dropped 5; count of bases not matched to a gene: 6. Germline-derived CDR1 and CDR2 are SEHNR and FQNEAQ (reference sequence). CDR3 length: 15 residues. The chain's CDR3 is CASSSSGRALDTQYF. The CDR3 DNA reads TGTGCCAGCAGTTCTAGCGGGAGGGCCTTAGATACGCAGTATTTT.

This chain uses TRBV5-6 with TRBJ2-7, with a possible D match to TRBD2 (6 bases). Germline V gene lookup returns CDR1 SGHDT and CDR2 YYEEEE. The CDR3 extends over 13 amino acids. Trimming took off 3 bases at V and 4 bases at J, with 11 bases between the two ends. The CDR3 DNA reads as TGTGCCAGCAGCTGGGGCCGGGGGTACGAGCAGTACTTC. As protein: CASSWGRGYEQYF.

This clone turned up a few times. DNA of the CDR3: TGTGCCAGCAGCCAAGGAAACATCGGTTATGGGACAGGGGTTGCAGCTTTCTTT. Amino acids: CASSQGNIGYGTGVAAFF. The chain joins TRBV3-1 (or the pseudogene TRBV3-2) to TRBJ1-1; 10 bases agree with TRBD1. The CDR3 runs 18 residues. Germline V lookup: CDR1 LGHDT, CDR2 YNNKEL (reference sequence). V was clipped by 1 base and J by 10 bases; unmatched bases: 18.